This T cell receptor (beta chain) was observed in a study of regulatory T cells in long-lasting Graves disease. The study, taken as a whole, reports: Thyroid tissue went unexamined; only peripheral blood was analyzed.

Library construction for TCR beta used iRepertoire HTBI primers and Arm-PCR of CDR3 regions. Using its own MiXCR run on the multiplex PCR reads, TCRdb lists one record per CDR3 protein. This sample has around 240,000 distinct CDR3 sequences; about 18% occur once, and the top ten carry less than 15%. This clonotype was picked up many times. The target antigen is unknown. Trimming removed 6 bases from V and 2 bases from J, with 17 bases in between. CDR1 and CDR2 from the germline V gene are DFQATT and SNEGSKA (reference sequence). The CDR3 extends over 16 amino acids. The time point was: newly diagnosed GD, antithyroid drugs for less than 3 months. PBMC RNA served as the TCR library source. The sample also formed part of further work on T cells in Graves' hyperthyroidism and ophthalmopathy. That paper adds: Uncontrolled infection, other autoimmune disease, pregnancy or lactation excluded patients. The HTBI primer set drove a first-round RT-PCR of the TCR CDR3. A model of 13 V-J features distinguished ophthalmopathy from stable hyperthyroidism.

The origin of this receptor is a woman in her twenties or thirties with Graves disease. Sequencing was performed on peripheral blood mononuclear cells (PBMCs), taken at new diagnosis, from a patient treated with antithyroid drugs. V is TRBV20-1 and J is TRBJ2-6, with D perhaps matching TRBD1 (6 bases). The CDR3 loop is CSASQGILAGANVLTF. The CDR3 DNA is TGCAGTGCCTCCCAGGGGATATTGGCTGGGGCCAACGTCCTGACTTTC.